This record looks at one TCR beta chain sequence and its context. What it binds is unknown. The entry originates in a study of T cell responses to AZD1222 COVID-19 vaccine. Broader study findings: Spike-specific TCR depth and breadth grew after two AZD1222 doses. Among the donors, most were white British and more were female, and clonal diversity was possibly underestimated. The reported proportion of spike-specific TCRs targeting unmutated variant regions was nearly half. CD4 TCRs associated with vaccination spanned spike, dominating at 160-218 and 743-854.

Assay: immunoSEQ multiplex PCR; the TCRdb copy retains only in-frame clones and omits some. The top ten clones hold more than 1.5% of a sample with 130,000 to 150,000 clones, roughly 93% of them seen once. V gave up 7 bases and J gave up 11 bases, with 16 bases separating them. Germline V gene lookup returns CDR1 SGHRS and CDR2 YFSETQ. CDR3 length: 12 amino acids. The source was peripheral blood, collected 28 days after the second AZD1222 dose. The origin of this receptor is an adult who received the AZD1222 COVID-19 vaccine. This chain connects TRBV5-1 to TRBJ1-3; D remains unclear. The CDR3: CASRGRGYAIYF. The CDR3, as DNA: TGCGCCAGCCGCGGCCGGGGTTACGCCATATATTTT.